The 2 T cell receptor beta chains given below trace back to one sample, sequenced in a study of cytomegalovirus exposure and HLA in healthy donors. The PCR made use of 60 Vbeta and 13 Jbeta primers. The table came from immunoSEQ multiplex PCR; TCRdb's copy has only in-frame clones and leaves some out. The sample contains 76,000 or so clones, 65% to 85% of which appear only once. The sample consisted of PBMCs. Every receptor here comes from a middle-aged woman in good health and CMV-seropositive.

In its sample, this clone is medium-sized. The genes are TRBV6-6 and TRBJ2-3, with 7 bases lining up with TRBD2. J was trimmed by 2 bases and V by 2 bases; bases with no gene match: 7. The CDR3 contains 16 residues. Germline V CDR1 and CDR2: MNHNY, SVGAGI (reference sequence). The CDR3 coding sequence is TGTGCCAGCAGTTACCTTGTCGGGGGGACCACAGATACGCAGTATTTT. Its translation is CASSYLVGGTTDTQYF.

This clone was recorded once. The chain employs TRBV15 and TRBJ2-7; possible D gene TRBD1, 5 bases. Germline V gene lookup returns CDR1 LNHNV and CDR2 YYDKDF (reference sequence). The germline V and J ends were trimmed by 5 bases and 2 bases, with 16 bases remaining between them. The CDR3 covers 15 residues. The DNA for the CDR3 is TGTGCCACCAGCTCAGGGCAGGCCAGCACCTACGAGCAGTACTTC. This gives the protein CATSSGQASTYEQYF.